The 9 T cell receptor beta chains given below trace back to one sample, sequenced in a study of blood T cell repertoires in COVID-19. Profiled with immunoSEQ multiplex PCR; TCRdb holds only in-frame clones, not every one. The repertoire holds 250,000 to 300,000 clones, with around 87% as singletons. What was sequenced was peripheral blood. These receptors all stem from a woman in her thirties or forties who had recovered from COVID-19.

The CDR3 is CAISGGAETQYF. DNA of the CDR3: TGTGCCATCAGCGGGGGGGCGGAGACCCAGTACTTC. The J gene is TRBJ2-5, the V gene TRBV10-3, with 8 nucleotides matching TRBD2. The CDR3 loop spans 12 amino acids. Germline lookup yields CDR1 ENHRY and CDR2 SYGVKD. Trimming took 6 bases from V and 5 from J; bases not matched to a gene: 2.

There are a few counts of this clone. The chain links TRBV7-9 to TRBJ1-6, with TRBD1 as a possible D gene (6 bases). The germline CDR1 and CDR2 sequences are SEHNR and FQNEAQ (reference sequence). Between the trimmed V and J ends, which lost 2 bases and 4 bases, there was a span of 15 bases. This CDR3 is 17 amino acids long. The CDR3 DNA reads TGTGCCAGCAGCTTATACCGAGGGGGGGTATATAATTCACCCCTCCACTTT. Translated, it gives CASSLYRGGVYNSPLHF. Filled out from reference TRBV7-9 and TRBJ1-6, the complete variable domain reads DTGVSQNPRHKITKRGQNVTFRCDPISEHNRLYWYRQTLGQGPEFLTYFQNEAQLEKSRLLSDRFSAERPKGSFSTLEIQRTEQGDSAMYLCASSLYRGGVYNSPLHFGNGTRLTVT.

The chain recombines TRBV9 with TRBJ1-1; TRBD1 agrees at 9 bases. Germline-derived CDR1 and CDR2 are SGDLS and YYNGEE. V shed 0 bases and J 7 bases; nucleotides not matched to a gene: 13. This CDR3 is 17 amino acids long. DNA of the CDR3: TGTGCCAGCAGCGTAGGCCCCGTCGGACAGGGGTTGCTTGAAGCTTTCTTT. Residues: CASSVGPVGQGLLEAFF.

V and J are TRBV20-1 and TRBJ2-7; perhaps TRBD1 as D (5 bases). V was clipped by 3 bases and J by 4 bases, with 13 bases between them. The length of the CDR3 is 13 residues. Germline loops: CDR1 DFQATT, CDR2 SNEGSKA (reference sequence). CDR3 coding DNA: TGCAGTGCTAGTAGGTTAGGGGTTTACGAGCAGTACTTC. This translates into CSASRLGVYEQYF.

The chain employs TRBV6-5 and TRBJ1-1, with 11 bases aligning to TRBD1. This CDR3 contains 14 residues. The junction had 5 bases not matched to a gene; V was cut back by 4 bases and J by 7 bases. Germline V CDR1 and CDR2: MNHEY, SVGAGI. CDR3 bases: TGTGCCAGCAGTTTTGGGACAGGGGGGTTTGAAGCTTTCTTT. Translated: CASSFGTGGFEAFF.

V usage is TRBV27 and J usage is TRBJ2-7; weak D call: TRBD1 (6 bases). The CDR3 is 14 residues long. Trimming took off 2 bases at V and 3 bases at J, with 11 bases between the two ends. Germline V gene data show CDR1 as MNHEY and CDR2 as SMNVEV (reference sequence). In DNA, the CDR3 is TGTGCCAGCAGTTTACAAGCAGGGGACTACGAGCAGTACTTC. Its protein product is CASSLQAGDYEQYF.

V usage is TRBV6-5 and J usage is TRBJ2-7, with 11 bases fitting TRBD1. Germline V CDR1 and CDR2: MNHEY, SVGAGI. V dropped 7 bases and J dropped 3; count of bases not matched to a gene: 5. This CDR3 is 14 amino acids long. In DNA form, the CDR3 reads TGTGCCAGCAAAGAGGGGACAGGGGGCTACGAGCAGTACTTC. This sequence encodes CASKEGTGGYEQYF.

The chain uses TRBV2 and TRBJ1-1; D is ambiguous. The V gene lost 7 bases and the J gene lost 5 bases, with 14 bases spanning the gap. CDR1 and CDR2 (germline): SNHLY, FYNNEI. The CDR3 is made up of 13 amino acids. The CDR3 loop reads CASTNVPWTEAFF. DNA of the CDR3: TGTGCCAGCACTAACGTCCCGTGGACTGAAGCTTTCTTT.

The chain combines TRBV6-6 with TRBJ2-1; TRBD2 might be the D (7 bases). The V end was cut by 11 bases, the J end by 5 bases, with 16 bases between. The germline CDR1 and CDR2 sequences are MNHNY and SVGAGI (reference sequence). The CDR3 loop spans 13 amino acids. The CDR3 sequence: CAVRGGGHNEQFF. The CDR3 DNA reads as TGTGCCGTCAGAGGGGGGGGGCACAATGAGCAGTTCTTC.